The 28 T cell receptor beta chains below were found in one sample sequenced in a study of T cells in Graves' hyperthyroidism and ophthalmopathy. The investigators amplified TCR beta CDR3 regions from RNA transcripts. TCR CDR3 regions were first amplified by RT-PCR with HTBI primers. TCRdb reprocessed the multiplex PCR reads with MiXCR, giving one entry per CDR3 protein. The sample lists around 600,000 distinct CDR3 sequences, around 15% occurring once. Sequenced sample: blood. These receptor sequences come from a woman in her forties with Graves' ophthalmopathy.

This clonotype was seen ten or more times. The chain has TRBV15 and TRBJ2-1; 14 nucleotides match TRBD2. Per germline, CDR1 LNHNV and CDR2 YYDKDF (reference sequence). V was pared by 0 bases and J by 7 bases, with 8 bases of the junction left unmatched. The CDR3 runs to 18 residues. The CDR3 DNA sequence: TGTGCCACCAGCAGAGAGGGGACTAGCGGGAGCCCGGGTAATGAGCAGTTCTTC. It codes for CATSREGTSGSPGNEQFF.

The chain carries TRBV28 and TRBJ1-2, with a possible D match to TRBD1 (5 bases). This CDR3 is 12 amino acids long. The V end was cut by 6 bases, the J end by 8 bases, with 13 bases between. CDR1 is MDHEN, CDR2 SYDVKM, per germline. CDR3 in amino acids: CASSRGGEGYTF. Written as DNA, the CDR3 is TGTGCCAGCAGCCGGGGGGGGGAGGGCTACACCTTC.

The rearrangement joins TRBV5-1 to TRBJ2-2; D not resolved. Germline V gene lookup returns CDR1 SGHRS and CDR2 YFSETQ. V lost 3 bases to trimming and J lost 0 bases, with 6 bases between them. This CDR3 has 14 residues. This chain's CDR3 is CASSSIPNTGELFF. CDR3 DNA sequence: TGCGCCAGCAGCTCGATCCCGAACACCGGGGAGCTGTTTTTT.

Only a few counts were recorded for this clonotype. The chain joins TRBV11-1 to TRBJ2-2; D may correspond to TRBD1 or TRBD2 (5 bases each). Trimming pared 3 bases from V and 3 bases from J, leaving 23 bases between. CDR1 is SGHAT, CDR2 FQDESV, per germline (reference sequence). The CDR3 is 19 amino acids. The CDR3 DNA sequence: TGTGCCAGCAGCTTCAATCCGTTAGAGGGATTGGGGGACACCGGGGAGCTGTTTTTT. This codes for CASSFNPLEGLGDTGELFF. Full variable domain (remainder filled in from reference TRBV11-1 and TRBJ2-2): EAEVAQSPRYKITEKSQAVAFWCDPISGHATLYWYRQILGQGPELLVQFQDESVVDDSQLPKDRFSAERLKGVDSTLKIQPAELGDSAMYLCASSFNPLEGLGDTGELFFGEGSRLTVL.

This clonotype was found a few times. The CDR3 loop is CASSIGAGAHTEAFF. As DNA, the CDR3 is TGTGCCAGTAGTATAGGAGCAGGGGCGCATACTGAAGCTTTCTTT. The rearrangement joins TRBV19 to TRBJ1-1, with a possible D match to TRBD1 (6 bases). The V end was cut by 1 base, the J end by 5 bases, with 14 bases between. Germline values: CDR1 LNHDA, CDR2 SQIVND (reference sequence). The CDR3 has 15 residues.

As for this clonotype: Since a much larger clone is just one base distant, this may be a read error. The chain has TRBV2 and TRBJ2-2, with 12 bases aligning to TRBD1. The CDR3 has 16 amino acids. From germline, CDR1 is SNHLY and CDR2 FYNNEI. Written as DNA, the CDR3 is TGTGCCAGGAGTGACCGGGACAGGGGGCTCACCGGGGAGCTGTTTTTT. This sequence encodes CARSDRDRGLTGELFF.

In DNA form, the CDR3 reads TGCGCCAGCAGCCATAGCGGGACGAACACCGGGGAGCTGTTTTTT. Amino acids: CASSHSGTNTGELFF. The chain has TRBV5-1 and TRBJ2-2; TRBD2 matches at 8 bases. Germline assignment: CDR1 SGHRS and CDR2 YFSETQ. The J segment lost 0 bases and the V segment lost 4 bases, leaving 2 bases of the junction unmatched. The CDR3 is 15 amino acids.

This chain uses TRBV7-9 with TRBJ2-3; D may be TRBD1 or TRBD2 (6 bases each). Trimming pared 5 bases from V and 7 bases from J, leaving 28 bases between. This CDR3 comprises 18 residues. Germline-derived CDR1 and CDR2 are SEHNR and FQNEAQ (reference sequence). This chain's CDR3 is CASSVVGGGGAGQNTQYF. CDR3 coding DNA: TGTGCCAGCAGCGTAGTTGGAGGGGGAGGAGCGGGTCAGAATACGCAGTATTTT.

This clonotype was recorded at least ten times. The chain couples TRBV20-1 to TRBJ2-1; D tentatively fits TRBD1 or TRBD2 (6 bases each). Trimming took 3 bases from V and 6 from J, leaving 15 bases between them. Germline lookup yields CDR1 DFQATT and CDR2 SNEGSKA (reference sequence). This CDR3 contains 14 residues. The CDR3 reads CSARGGTTSNEQFF. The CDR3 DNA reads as TGCAGTGCTAGGGGCGGGACAACTAGCAATGAGCAGTTCTTC.

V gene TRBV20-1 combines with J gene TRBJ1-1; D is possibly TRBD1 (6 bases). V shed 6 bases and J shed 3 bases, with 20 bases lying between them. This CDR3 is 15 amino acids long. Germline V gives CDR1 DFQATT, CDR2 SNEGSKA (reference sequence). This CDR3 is CSAPALRGRDTEAFF. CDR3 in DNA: TGCAGTGCCCCCGCATTGAGGGGGAGGGACACTGAAGCTTTCTTT.

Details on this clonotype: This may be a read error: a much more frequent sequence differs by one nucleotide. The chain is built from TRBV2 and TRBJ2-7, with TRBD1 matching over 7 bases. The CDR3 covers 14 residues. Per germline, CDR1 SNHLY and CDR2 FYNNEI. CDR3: CASNRDRSSYGQYF. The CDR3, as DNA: TGTGCCAGCAACAGGGACAGATCATCCTACGGGCAGTACTTC.

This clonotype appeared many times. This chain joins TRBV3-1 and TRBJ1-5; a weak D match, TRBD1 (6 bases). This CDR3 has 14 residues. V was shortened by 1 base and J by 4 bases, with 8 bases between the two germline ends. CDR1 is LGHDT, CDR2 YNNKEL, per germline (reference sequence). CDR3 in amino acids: CASSQGGGNQPQHF. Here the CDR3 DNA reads TGTGCCAGCAGCCAAGGAGGGGGTAATCAGCCCCAGCATTTT.

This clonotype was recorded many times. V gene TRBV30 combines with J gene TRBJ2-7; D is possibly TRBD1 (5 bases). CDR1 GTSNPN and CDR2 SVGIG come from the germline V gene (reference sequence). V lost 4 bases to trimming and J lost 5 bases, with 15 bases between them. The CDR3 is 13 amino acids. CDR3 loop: CAWKAGWSDEQYF. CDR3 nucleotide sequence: TGTGCCTGGAAGGCAGGGTGGAGTGACGAGCAGTACTTC.

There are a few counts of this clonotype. In nucleotides, the CDR3 is TGTGCCAGCAGCTCCGGAATAGGGGGCGATGAAAAACTGTTTTTT. Protein: CASSSGIGGDEKLFF. The chain recombines TRBV7-9 with TRBJ1-4, with 7 bases matching TRBD1. V was pared by 4 bases and J by 6 bases, with 8 bases of the junction left unmatched. This CDR3 is built from 15 residues. Germline V lookup: CDR1 SEHNR, CDR2 FQNEAQ (reference sequence).

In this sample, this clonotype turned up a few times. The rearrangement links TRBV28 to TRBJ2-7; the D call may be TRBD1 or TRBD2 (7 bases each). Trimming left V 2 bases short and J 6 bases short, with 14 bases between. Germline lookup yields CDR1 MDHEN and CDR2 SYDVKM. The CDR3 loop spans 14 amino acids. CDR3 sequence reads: CASSLGQGGREQYF. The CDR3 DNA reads TGTGCCAGCAGTTTAGGTCAGGGGGGGCGCGAGCAGTACTTC.

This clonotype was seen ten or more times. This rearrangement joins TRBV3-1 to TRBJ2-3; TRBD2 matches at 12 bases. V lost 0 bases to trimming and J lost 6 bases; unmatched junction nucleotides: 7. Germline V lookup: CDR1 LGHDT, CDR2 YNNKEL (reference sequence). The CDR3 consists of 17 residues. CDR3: CASSQEGLAGGGDTQYF. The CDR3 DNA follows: TGTGCCAGCAGCCAAGAGGGACTAGCGGGCGGAGGGGATACGCAGTATTTT.

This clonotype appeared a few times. The CDR3 region has the DNA TGTGCCTGGAGCCCCGGGACTAGCGGCTACGAGCAGTACTTC. Translating gives CAWSPGTSGYEQYF. The chain is built from TRBV30 and TRBJ2-7, with 11 bases lining up with TRBD2. The germline CDR1 and CDR2 sequences are GTSNPN and SVGIG (reference sequence). J lost 3 bases, V lost 3 bases, and 4 bases had no gene match. CDR3 size: 14 residues.

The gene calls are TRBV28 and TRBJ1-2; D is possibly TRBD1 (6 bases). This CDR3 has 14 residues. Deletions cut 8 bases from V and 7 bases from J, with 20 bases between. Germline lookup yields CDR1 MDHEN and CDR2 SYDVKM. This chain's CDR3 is CASGGGGAGGGYTF. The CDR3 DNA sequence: TGTGCCAGCGGTGGGGGGGGCGCAGGAGGTGGCTACACCTTC.

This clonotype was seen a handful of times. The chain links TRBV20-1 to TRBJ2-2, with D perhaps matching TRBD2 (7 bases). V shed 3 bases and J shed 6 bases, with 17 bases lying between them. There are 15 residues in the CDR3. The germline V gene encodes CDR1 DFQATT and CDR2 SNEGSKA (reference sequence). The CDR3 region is CSASVGAGVPGELFF. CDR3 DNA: TGCAGTGCTAGTGTGGGGGCGGGAGTCCCCGGGGAGCTGTTTTTT.

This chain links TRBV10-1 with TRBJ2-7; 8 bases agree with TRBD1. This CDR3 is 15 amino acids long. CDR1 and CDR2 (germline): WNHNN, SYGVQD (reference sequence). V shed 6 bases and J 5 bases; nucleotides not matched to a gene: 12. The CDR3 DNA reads TGCGCCAGCAGGGTTCCATGGACAGGGTGCAACGAGCAGTACTTC. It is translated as CASRVPWTGCNEQYF.

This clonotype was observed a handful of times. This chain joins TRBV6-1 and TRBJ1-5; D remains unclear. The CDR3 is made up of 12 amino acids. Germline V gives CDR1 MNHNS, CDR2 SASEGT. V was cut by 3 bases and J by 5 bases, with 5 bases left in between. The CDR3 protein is CASSDHHQPQHF. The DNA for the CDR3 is TGTGCCAGCAGTGACCACCATCAGCCCCAGCATTTT.

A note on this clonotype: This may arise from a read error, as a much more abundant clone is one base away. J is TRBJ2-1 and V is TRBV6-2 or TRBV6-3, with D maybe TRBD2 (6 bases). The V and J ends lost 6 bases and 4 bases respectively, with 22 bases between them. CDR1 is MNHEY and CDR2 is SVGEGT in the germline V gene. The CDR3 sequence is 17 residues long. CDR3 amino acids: CASSERQGAGRYNEQFF. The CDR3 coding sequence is TGTGCCAGCAGCGAACGTCAAGGGGCAGGGAGGTACAATGAGCAGTTCTTC.

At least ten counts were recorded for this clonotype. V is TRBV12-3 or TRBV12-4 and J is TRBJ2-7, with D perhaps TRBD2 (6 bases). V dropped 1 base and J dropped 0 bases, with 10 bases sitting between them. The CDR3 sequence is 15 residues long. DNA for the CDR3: TGTGCCAGCAGTTTAGTCTCTAGCGTCTCCTACGAGCAGTACTTC. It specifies CASSLVSSVSYEQYF.

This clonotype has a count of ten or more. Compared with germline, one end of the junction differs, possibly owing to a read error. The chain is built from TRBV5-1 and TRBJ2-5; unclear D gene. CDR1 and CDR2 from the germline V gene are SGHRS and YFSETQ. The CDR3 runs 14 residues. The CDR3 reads CASSLGRAQETQYF. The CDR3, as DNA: TGTGCCAGCAGCTTGGGTCGGGCGCAAGAGACCCAGTACTTC.

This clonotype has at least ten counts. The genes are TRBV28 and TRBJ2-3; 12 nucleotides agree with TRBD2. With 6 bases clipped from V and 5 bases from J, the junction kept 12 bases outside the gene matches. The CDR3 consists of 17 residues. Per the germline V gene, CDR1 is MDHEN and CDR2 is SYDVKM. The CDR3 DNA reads TGTGCCAGCAGCGAAGGAGGACTAGCGGGAAGAATAGATACGCAGTATTTT. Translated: CASSEGGLAGRIDTQYF.

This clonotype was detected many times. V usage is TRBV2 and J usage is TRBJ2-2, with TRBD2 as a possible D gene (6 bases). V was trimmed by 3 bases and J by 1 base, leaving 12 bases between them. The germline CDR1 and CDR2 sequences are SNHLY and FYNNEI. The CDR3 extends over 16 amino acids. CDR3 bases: TGTGCCAGCAGTGAGGGGGGAGTAATGAACACCGGGGAGCTGTTTTTT. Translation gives CASSEGGVMNTGELFF.

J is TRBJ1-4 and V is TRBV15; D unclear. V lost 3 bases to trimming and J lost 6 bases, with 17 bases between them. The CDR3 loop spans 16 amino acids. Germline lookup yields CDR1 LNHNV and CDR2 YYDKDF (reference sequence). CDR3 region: CATSSSFQSPDEKLFF. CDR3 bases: TGTGCCACCAGCAGTTCTTTCCAGTCCCCCGATGAAAAACTGTTTTTT.

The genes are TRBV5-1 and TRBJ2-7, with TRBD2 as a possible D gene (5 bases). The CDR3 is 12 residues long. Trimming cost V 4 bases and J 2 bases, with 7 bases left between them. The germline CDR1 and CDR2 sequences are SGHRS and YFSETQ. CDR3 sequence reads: CASSEGAYEQYF. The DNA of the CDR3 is TGCGCCAGCAGCGAGGGTGCCTACGAGCAGTACTTC.